A single sample is the source of the 19 T cell receptor beta chains below, sequenced in a study of T cell changes during pregnancy in multiple sclerosis. TCRdb's table, derived via immunoSEQ multiplex PCR, lists solely in-frame clones and lacks some. The sample consists of about 33,000 clones, under 95% of them appearing once. Source: CD4+ T cells from peripheral blood mononuclear cells, taken in the second trimester of pregnancy. These receptors came from a female donor in good health, enrolled as a control in a pregnancy study.

This chain links TRBV6-4 with TRBJ2-7; tentative D call: TRBD2 (5 bases). The V gene lost 4 bases and the J gene lost 3 bases, with 16 bases spanning the gap. Germline V gene sequence: CDR1 MRHNA, CDR2 SNTAGT. There are 15 residues in the CDR3. As DNA, the CDR3 is TGTGCCAGCAGTGCCGTTGGCGGGCGGTTCTACGAGCAGTACTTC. Residues: CASSAVGGRFYEQYF.

This rearrangement joins TRBV11-2 to TRBJ1-2, with D maybe TRBD1 (6 bases). In germline, CDR1 is SGHAT, CDR2 FQNNGV. The V end was cut by 5 bases, the J end by 2 bases, with 9 bases between. The CDR3 runs to 13 residues. The CDR3 DNA is TGTGCCAGCAGCACAGGACAGAACTATGGCTACACCTTC. Encoded protein: CASSTGQNYGYTF.

The chain carries TRBV4-3 and TRBJ1-3; the D is unclear. This CDR3 region has 14 residues. Trimming stripped 1 base from V and 0 bases from J, with 4 bases between. Germline CDR1 reads LGHNA; CDR2 reads YSLEER. This chain's CDR3 is CASSQASSGNTIYF. The CDR3 nucleotides read TGCGCCAGCAGCCAAGCTAGCTCTGGAAACACCATATATTTT.

The rearrangement links TRBV19 to TRBJ2-3; 11 positions match TRBD2. The J segment lost 1 base and the V segment lost 3 bases, leaving 6 bases of the junction unmatched. This CDR3 is 17 amino acids long. From germline, CDR1 is LNHDA and CDR2 SQIVND (reference sequence). The CDR3 is CASSIRTSGWGTDTQYF. Written as DNA, the CDR3 is TGTGCCAGTAGTATCCGGACTAGCGGGTGGGGCACAGATACGCAGTATTTT.

The chain combines TRBV19 with TRBJ1-1; D may be TRBD1 (6 bases). CDR1 and CDR2 from the germline V gene are LNHDA and SQIVND (reference sequence). V was shortened by 8 bases and J by 0 bases, with 10 bases between the two germline ends. The CDR3 has 13 residues. The CDR3 region is CASGDILNTEAFF. CDR3 nucleotides: TGTGCCAGTGGGGACATCCTGAACACTGAAGCTTTCTTT.

This chain uses TRBV11-3 with TRBJ1-2, with D unclear. The V gene lost 3 bases and the J gene lost 1 base, with 3 bases spanning the gap. The CDR3 loop spans 12 amino acids. Germline V lookup: CDR1 SGHNT, CDR2 YENEEA. Written as DNA, the CDR3 is TGTGCCAGCAGCTTCCTTAACTATGGCTACACCTTC. This gives the protein CASSFLNYGYTF.

The chain couples TRBV27 to TRBJ1-1; D gene ambiguous. Germline V gene lookup returns CDR1 MNHEY and CDR2 SMNVEV (reference sequence). Trimming cost V 1 base and J 0 bases, with 9 bases left between them. The CDR3 covers 15 residues. The CDR3 DNA reads TGTGCCAGCAGTTTATTCTCAGGATTGAACACTGAAGCTTTCTTT. It translates to CASSLFSGLNTEAFF.

The chain joins TRBV2 to TRBJ1-2, with D perhaps TRBD1 (5 bases). Germline V gene lookup returns CDR1 SNHLY and CDR2 FYNNEI. This CDR3 is 14 amino acids long. V shed 1 base and J shed 5 bases, with 11 bases lying between them. The CDR3 sequence: CASSEGGGIYGYTF. CDR3 nucleotides: TGTGCCAGCAGTGAAGGGGGGGGGATTTATGGCTACACCTTC. The full variable domain, completed using reference TRBV2 and TRBJ1-2, is EPEVTQTPSHQVTQMGQEVILRCVPISNHLYFYWYRQILGQKVEFLVSFYNNEISEKSEIFDDQFSVERPDGSNFTLKIRSTKLEDSAMYFCASSEGGGIYGYTFGSGTRLTVV.

The chain employs TRBV10-1 and TRBJ2-7; the match to TRBD2 covers 9 bases. The germline V gene has CDR1 WNHNN and CDR2 SYGVQD (reference sequence). This CDR3 is 14 amino acids long. V trimming: 6 bases; J trimming: 5 bases; junction bases outside the gene matches: 8. CDR3 protein: CASSLAGARDEQYF. In DNA form, the CDR3 reads TGCGCCAGCAGCTTAGCGGGGGCTAGGGACGAGCAGTACTTC.

In nucleotides, the CDR3 is TGTGCCAGCAGTTCACTTAGCGGGAGCTCCTACGAGCAGTACTTC. Translation gives CASSSLSGSSYEQYF. The chain carries TRBV6-5 and TRBJ2-7, with 9 bases fitting TRBD2. The CDR3 length is 15 residues. The V and J ends lost 4 bases and 0 bases, in that order; junction bases with no gene match: 4. Germline V lookup: CDR1 MNHEY, CDR2 SVGAGI.

CDR3 loop: CASSPRAGNTEAFF. The CDR3 nucleotides are TGTGCCAGCTCACCACGGGCAGGGAACACTGAAGCTTTCTTT. The rearrangement links TRBV18 to TRBJ1-1; D unclear. Germline V gene sequence: CDR1 KGHSH, CDR2 LQKENI. V was pared by 1 base and J by 1 base, with 7 bases between. This CDR3 is built from 14 residues.

This sequence joins TRBV6-4 and TRBJ2-3; 7 nucleotides match TRBD1. Germline CDR1 MRHNA, CDR2 SNTAGT. V was pared by 6 bases and J by 0 bases, with 3 bases of the junction left unmatched. The CDR3 consists of 14 residues. The CDR3 protein is CASSPGQSTDTQYF. CDR3 bases: TGTGCCAGCAGCCCGGGACAGAGCACAGATACGCAGTATTTT.

The chain carries TRBV7-9 and TRBJ2-5, with TRBD2 matching over 10 bases. This CDR3 contains 15 residues. From germline, CDR1 is SEHNR and CDR2 FQNEAQ (reference sequence). V shed 6 bases, J shed 1 base, and the junction held 5 bases outside the gene matches. The CDR3 DNA reads as TGTGCCAGCAGACGTAGCGGGGGGTCCCAAGAGACCCAGTACTTC. Its translation is CASRRSGGSQETQYF.

The chain is built from TRBV30 and TRBJ1-1; possible D gene TRBD1, 6 bases. V lost 0 bases to trimming and J lost 1 base, with 15 bases between them. Germline V CDR1 and CDR2: GTSNPN, SVGIG (reference sequence). The CDR3 totals 16 residues. CDR3 loop: CAWSVGGFWRNTEAFF. The CDR3 DNA is TGTGCCTGGAGTGTAGGGGGTTTCTGGCGGAACACTGAAGCTTTCTTT.

The chain links TRBV9 to TRBJ2-1, with 10 nucleotides matching TRBD2. CDR3 length: 16 residues. CDR1 is SGDLS and CDR2 is YYNGEE in the germline V gene. Trimming took 4 bases from V and 10 from J; bases not matched to a gene: 14. This CDR3 reads CASSPLSGGGLGEQFF. The CDR3 DNA reads TGTGCCAGCAGCCCCTTAAGCGGGGGGGGCCTCGGGGAGCAGTTCTTC.

This clone was detected once. This chain joins TRBV9 and TRBJ1-3, with 10 bases identical to TRBD1. The germline CDR1 and CDR2 sequences are SGDLS and YYNGEE. Trimming took 4 bases from V and 2 from J; bases not matched to a gene: 6. The CDR3 covers 16 residues. The CDR3 loop reads CASSFTGTGAGNTIYF. The CDR3 nucleotides read TGTGCCAGCAGCTTCACCGGGACAGGGGCTGGAAACACCATATATTTT.

The CDR3 coding sequence is TGTGCCAGCAGAAACACAGGGGGGAATGAAAAACTGTTTTTT. As protein: CASRNTGGNEKLFF. This chain links TRBV6-5 with TRBJ1-4, with 8 bases lining up with TRBD1. The CDR3 is 14 amino acids. V gave up 6 bases and J gave up 5 bases; unmatched junction bases: 5. Germline values: CDR1 MNHEY, CDR2 SVGAGI.

This rearrangement joins TRBV7-2 to TRBJ2-7, with 9 bases fitting TRBD1. V lost 4 bases to trimming and J lost 5 bases; unmatched junction nucleotides: 9. Germline V CDR1 and CDR2: SGHTA, FQGNSA. The CDR3 runs to 15 residues. The CDR3 nucleotides read TGTGCCAGCAGCTCCTCCGGGACAGGGTTTAACGAGCAGTACTTC. Its translation is CASSSSGTGFNEQYF.

This chain connects TRBV4-1 to TRBJ1-5; D uncertain. Trimming pared 5 bases from V and 6 bases from J, leaving 11 bases between. This CDR3 has 13 residues. Germline lookup yields CDR1 MGHRA and CDR2 YSYEKL. The CDR3 loop is CASSVEGGQPQHF. CDR3 sequence (DNA): TGCGCCAGCAGCGTGGAGGGCGGTCAGCCCCAGCATTTT.